What follows are 30 T cell receptor beta chains derived from one specimen sequenced in a study of control samples from healthy donors and cancer patients. Data came from immunoSEQ multiplex PCR; TCRdb stores just in-frame clones and leaves some out. This table holds about 120,000 clones, about nine tenths found once. Material: blood. The receptors shown here come from a man in his forties or fifties in good health.

This chain links TRBV5-6 with TRBJ1-2, with 11 bases aligning to TRBD1. The V and J ends lost 4 bases and 8 bases, in that order; junction bases with no gene match: 7. The CDR3 covers 14 residues. Germline CDR1 and CDR2: SGHDT and YYEEEE. This CDR3 is CASSQDRGPRGYTF. In DNA form, the CDR3 reads TGTGCCAGCAGCCAGGACAGGGGGCCCCGGGGCTACACCTTC.

J is TRBJ1-1 and V is TRBV28; maybe TRBD1 (5 bases). The CDR3 spans 14 residues. Trimming stripped 6 bases from V and 0 bases from J, with 11 bases between. Germline lookup yields CDR1 MDHEN and CDR2 SYDVKM. CDR3 loop: CASRTGTLNTEAFF. The CDR3 DNA sequence: TGTGCCAGCAGGACCGGGACGTTGAACACTGAAGCTTTCTTT.

This chain joins TRBV5-1 and TRBJ2-7, with D possibly being TRBD2 (6 bases). Trimming left V 4 bases short and J 3 bases short, with 14 bases between. From germline, CDR1 is SGHRS and CDR2 YFSETQ. The CDR3 is made up of 14 amino acids. Here the CDR3 reads CASSVTDGGYEQYF. The DNA for the CDR3 is TGCGCCAGCAGCGTGACGGACGGGGGCTACGAGCAGTACTTC. The full variable domain, with the rest looked up from reference TRBV5-1 and TRBJ2-7, is KAGVTQTPRYLIKTRGQQVTLSCSPISGHRSVSWYQQTPGQGLQFLFEYFSETQRNKGNFPGRFSGRQFSNSRSEMNVSTLELGDSALYLCASSVTDGGYEQYFGPGTRLTVT.

J is TRBJ1-3 and V is TRBV24-1, with 7 bases fitting TRBD1. The germline CDR1 and CDR2 sequences are KGHDR and SFDVKD. V shed 4 bases, J shed 4 bases, and the junction held 6 bases outside the gene matches. The CDR3 runs 15 residues. The CDR3 DNA reads TGTGCCACCAGTGAAATGACAGGGCGGGGAAACACCATATATTTT. Amino acid sequence: CATSEMTGRGNTIYF.

The chain is built from TRBV7-9 and TRBJ2-1; no definite D call. Trimming stripped 0 bases from V and 0 bases from J, with 6 bases between. CDR3 size: 15 residues. CDR1 and CDR2 (germline): SEHNR, FQNEAQ (reference sequence). CDR3 loop: CASSLARYSYNEQFF. Written as DNA, the CDR3 is TGTGCCAGCAGCTTAGCGAGGTACTCCTACAATGAGCAGTTCTTC.

V usage is TRBV12-2 and J usage is TRBJ2-1; the table's TRBD2 call for D was not verified on the DNA. TRBV12-2 is a known pseudogene. The CDR3 covers 16 residues. In nucleotides, the CDR3 is TGTGCAAGTCGCTTAGCGAATACGATGAGGGATAATGAGCAGTTCTTC. This encodes CASRLANTMRDNEQFF.

This clone was recorded once. This chain connects TRBV2 to TRBJ1-2; perhaps TRBD1 as D (5 bases). V was clipped by 7 bases and J by 8 bases, with 17 bases between them. This CDR3 is 13 amino acids long. The germline CDR1 and CDR2 sequences are SNHLY and FYNNEI. The CDR3 DNA follows: TGTGCCAGCACCTCGGGGGGGGTCGGAGGCTACACCTTC. It is translated as CASTSGGVGGYTF.

The chain carries TRBV4-3 and TRBJ2-5; no clear D. The germline V gene encodes CDR1 LGHNA and CDR2 YSLEER. Trimming shortened V by 0 bases and J by 5 bases, and 16 bases separated the two germline ends. This CDR3 has 16 residues. The CDR3 sequence is CASSQEASRLVETQYF. In nucleotides, the CDR3 is TGCGCCAGCAGCCAAGAAGCCAGCAGGTTGGTTGAGACCCAGTACTTC.

The V gene is TRBV7-8, the J gene TRBJ2-4; perhaps TRBD2 as D (6 bases). Trimming cost V 5 bases and J 4 bases, with 12 bases left between them. The germline V gene encodes CDR1 SGHVS and CDR2 FQNEAQ. The CDR3 is 14 amino acids. In DNA form, the CDR3 reads TGTGCCAGCAGCCACCGGGACTTTAAAAACATTCAGTACTTC. This encodes CASSHRDFKNIQYF.

The rearrangement uses TRBV11-2 and TRBJ2-7; 7 nucleotides align to TRBD1. The CDR3 covers 13 residues. With 2 bases clipped from V and 2 bases from J, the junction kept 0 bases outside the gene matches. Germline lookup yields CDR1 SGHAT and CDR2 FQNNGV. In DNA form, the CDR3 reads TGTGCCAGCAGCTTACAGGGGGCCTACGAGCAGTACTTC. Protein: CASSLQGAYEQYF.

The chain carries TRBV18 and TRBJ2-5; 14 bases line up with TRBD2. The CDR3 sequence is 17 residues long. Germline CDR1 is KGHSH and CDR2 is LQKENI. V lost 3 bases to trimming and J lost 4 bases; unmatched junction nucleotides: 7. The CDR3 nucleotides read TGTGCCAGCTCACCTAGGACTAGCGGGGGGCCACGAGAGACCCAGTACTTC. This gives the protein CASSPRTSGGPRETQYF.

The chain recombines TRBV28 with TRBJ2-3; 12 bases are a match to TRBD2. Germline V gene lookup returns CDR1 MDHEN and CDR2 SYDVKM. V was pared by 5 bases and J by 2 bases, with 11 bases of the junction left unmatched. The CDR3 runs 18 residues. CDR3 nucleotides: TGTGCCAGCAGTCGTACCGGACTAGCGGGGCGCTCCACAGATACGCAGTATTTT. It is translated as CASSRTGLAGRSTDTQYF.

The chain links TRBV2 to TRBJ2-5; 7 bases map to TRBD1. Germline trimming cut 7 bases from V and 2 bases from J; bases unmatched to any gene: 4. Germline values: CDR1 SNHLY, CDR2 FYNNEI. The CDR3 has 13 amino acids. CDR3 sequence: CASMGQTQETQYF. The CDR3 nucleotides read TGTGCCAGCATGGGACAGACACAAGAGACCCAGTACTTC. The full variable domain, in which reference TRBV2 and TRBJ2-5 provide the parts outside the CDR3, is EPEVTQTPSHQVTQMGQEVILRCVPISNHLYFYWYRQILGQKVEFLVSFYNNEISEKSEIFDDQFSVERPDGSNFTLKIRSTKLEDSAMYFCASMGQTQETQYFGPGTRLLVL.

V and J are TRBV7-9 and TRBJ2-5; 7 bases line up with TRBD1. The length of the CDR3 is 15 residues. Germline V gives CDR1 SEHNR, CDR2 FQNEAQ (reference sequence). V was clipped by 2 bases and J by 2 bases; unmatched bases: 5. The CDR3: CASSLRGQTQETQYF. The CDR3 nucleotides are TGTGCCAGCAGCTTAAGGGGACAGACTCAAGAGACCCAGTACTTC.

This clone was counted once. CDR3 loop: CASSSIYGYTF. Here the CDR3 DNA reads TGTGCCAGCAGTTCCATCTATGGCTACACCTTC. The V call is TRBV12-3 or TRBV12-4, the J call TRBJ1-2, with D unclear. CDR3 size: 11 residues. Trimming cost V 4 bases and J 4 bases, with 4 bases left between them.

This clone was observed once. The chain combines TRBV6-4 with TRBJ1-3; 7 bases line up with TRBD1. The J segment lost 3 bases and the V segment lost 6 bases, leaving 2 bases of the junction unmatched. CDR1 and CDR2 from the germline V gene are MRHNA and SNTAGT. CDR3 length: 13 amino acids. CDR3 amino acids: CASRGTVGNTIYF. DNA of the CDR3: TGTGCCAGCAGGGGGACAGTTGGAAACACCATATATTTT.

This sequence joins TRBV3-1 (or the pseudogene TRBV3-2) and TRBJ1-2; no definite D call. V was cut by 0 bases and J by 8 bases, with 19 bases left in between. The CDR3 runs 16 residues. Germline CDR1 reads LGHDT; CDR2 reads YNNKEL (reference sequence). Here the CDR3 DNA reads TGTGCCAGCAGCCAAGATTGGGGTCCCCGGGCGCCGGGCTACACCTTC. Its protein is CASSQDWGPRAPGYTF.

The V and J genes are TRBV7-9 and TRBJ1-3; 7 nucleotides match TRBD1. The CDR3 has 16 residues. V trimming: 2 bases; J trimming: 4 bases; junction bases outside the gene matches: 8. The germline CDR1 and CDR2 sequences are SEHNR and FQNEAQ (reference sequence). Here the CDR3 DNA reads TGTGCCAGCAGCTTATCAACTACAGGGGCAGGAAACACCATATATTTT. This codes for CASSLSTTGAGNTIYF.

The chain has TRBV27 and TRBJ2-3; TRBD2 aligns across 9 bases. The CDR3 consists of 13 residues. Germline-derived CDR1 and CDR2 are MNHEY and SMNVEV (reference sequence). Germline trimming cut 7 bases from V and 1 base from J; bases unmatched to any gene: 0. CDR3 sequence reads: CASKRGGTDTQYF. The CDR3 DNA reads as TGTGCCAGCAAGCGGGGGGGCACAGATACGCAGTATTTT.

The rearrangement uses TRBV7-2 and TRBJ2-5; 8 nucleotides line up with TRBD2. The J segment lost 5 bases and the V segment lost 4 bases, leaving 9 bases of the junction unmatched. CDR1 and CDR2 from the germline V gene are SGHTA and FQGNSA. The CDR3 length is 15 residues. The CDR3 region has the DNA TGTGCCAGCAGCTATGCCGGGACTAGTAAGGAGACCCAGTACTTC. This gives the protein CASSYAGTSKETQYF.

CDR3 in DNA: TGTGCCAGCAGTGAATGGACGGAACCTGACGAGCAGTACTTC. This encodes CASSEWTEPDEQYF. The chain has TRBV25-1 and TRBJ2-7; D not resolved. The CDR3 is 14 amino acids. Looked up from germline, CDR1 is MGHDK and CDR2 is SYGVNS. V lost 1 base and J lost 5, with 12 bases in between.

The V call is TRBV6-5, the J call TRBJ2-3; 10 nucleotides agree with TRBD1. Germline loops: CDR1 MNHEY, CDR2 SVGAGI. After removal of 8 bases from V and 2 bases from J, the junction contained 4 bases not matched to a gene. This CDR3 has 14 residues. CDR3: CASDRGPVTDTQYF. The CDR3 DNA reads TGTGCCAGCGACAGGGGGCCGGTCACAGATACGCAGTATTTT.

This clone was observed a few times. This chain uses TRBV5-4 with TRBJ1-1, with D possibly matching TRBD1 (6 bases). The CDR3 loop spans 12 amino acids. V lost 3 bases and J lost 4, with 7 bases in between. Germline V gives CDR1 SGHNT, CDR2 YYREEE (reference sequence). CDR3 residues: CASSSDSTEAFF. The CDR3 bases are TGTGCCAGCAGCTCGGACAGCACTGAAGCTTTCTTT.

This rearrangement joins TRBV6-5 to TRBJ2-1; D may be TRBD1 or TRBD2 (5 bases each). Germline lookup yields CDR1 MNHEY and CDR2 SVGAGI. CDR3 length equals 14 residues. Trimming pared 4 bases from V and 10 bases from J, leaving 17 bases between. The CDR3 reads CASSFRRDPREQFF. In DNA form, the CDR3 reads TGTGCCAGCAGTTTCCGTCGGGACCCTAGGGAGCAGTTCTTC.

DNA of the CDR3: TGCGCCAGCAGGCCGGCTAGCGGGGTGAATACGCAGTATTTT. Translated: CASRPASGVNTQYF. The gene calls are TRBV10-1 and TRBJ2-3; 9 nucleotides line up with TRBD2. CDR1 and CDR2 from the germline V gene are WNHNN and SYGVQD (reference sequence). The CDR3 totals 14 residues. V shed 6 bases, J shed 7 bases, and the junction held 8 bases outside the gene matches.

This clone was counted a few times. The V and J genes are TRBV7-2 and TRBJ2-7; 10 bases fit TRBD1. The CDR3 spans 15 residues. Germline-derived CDR1 and CDR2 are SGHTA and FQGNSA. V lost 5 bases and J lost 4; bases outside the gene matches: 8. CDR3 sequence (DNA): TGTGCCAGCAGCCGGGGGGGGACAGGGGATTACGAGCAGTACTTC. Protein product: CASSRGGTGDYEQYF.

The chain joins TRBV6-5 to TRBJ1-5; tentative D call: TRBD1 (5 bases). Trimming shortened V by 7 bases and J by 2 bases, and 9 bases separated the two germline ends. Germline loops: CDR1 MNHEY, CDR2 SVGAGI. The CDR3 is made up of 13 amino acids. The CDR3 coding sequence is TGTGCCAGCACCCTGGGACGCAATCAGCCCCAGCATTTT. This codes for CASTLGRNQPQHF.

V is TRBV7-2 and J is TRBJ2-7; 7 positions match TRBD1. CDR1 SGHTA and CDR2 FQGNSA come from the germline V gene. The J segment lost 4 bases and the V segment lost 5 bases, leaving 5 bases of the junction unmatched. The CDR3 is 13 residues long. DNA of the CDR3: TGTGCCAGCAGCCCCGGGACAGAGTACGAGCAGTACTTC. This sequence encodes CASSPGTEYEQYF.

The sample holds one count of this clone. Other DNA sequences within the sample encode an identical CDR3. The rearrangement joins TRBV24-1 to TRBJ2-7; D gene uncertain. Germline lookup yields CDR1 KGHDR and CDR2 SFDVKD. This CDR3 contains 11 residues. V was clipped by 10 bases and J by 1 base, with 7 bases between them. The CDR3 coding sequence is TGTGCCACTTCAGATTCCTACGAGCAGTACTTC. Translation gives CATSDSYEQYF.

The CDR3 DNA sequence: TGTGCCAGCACCTCTTACTTGAACACCGGGGAGCTGTTTTTT. As protein: CASTSYLNTGELFF. The chain has TRBV7-2 and TRBJ2-2; D uncertain. There are 14 residues in the CDR3. Trimming removed 7 bases at V and 1 base at J, with 10 bases between. CDR1 is SGHTA, CDR2 FQGNSA, per germline.